This section outlines one T cell receptor (beta chain) sequence together with its context. Its antigen remains unidentified. PCR employed 60 Vbeta and 13 Jbeta primers. The protocol was immunoSEQ multiplex PCR, while the TCRdb copy is restricted to in-frame clones and leaves out a portion. Of approximately 150,000 clones listed, less than 85% were seen once; the top ten hold around 1.4%. The data derive from a study of cytomegalovirus exposure and HLA in healthy donors. Study results and limitations: Immune exposure information available was restricted to CMV serostatus. Equally common other TCR beta chains were less clonally expanded than HLA-associated ones, a later analysis found.

Material: PBMCs. This TCR was recovered from a man in his fifties or sixties in good health and CMV-seronegative.

CDR3 amino acids: CASSLVRGSYNEQFF. The CDR3 nucleotides are TGCGCCAGCAGCTTGGTCAGGGGATCCTACAATGAGCAGTTCTTC. This chain joins TRBV5-1 and TRBJ2-1; possible D gene TRBD1, 6 bases. CDR3 length equals 15 residues. The germline V gene encodes CDR1 SGHRS and CDR2 YFSETQ. Trimming left V 0 bases short and J 1 base short, with 8 bases between.